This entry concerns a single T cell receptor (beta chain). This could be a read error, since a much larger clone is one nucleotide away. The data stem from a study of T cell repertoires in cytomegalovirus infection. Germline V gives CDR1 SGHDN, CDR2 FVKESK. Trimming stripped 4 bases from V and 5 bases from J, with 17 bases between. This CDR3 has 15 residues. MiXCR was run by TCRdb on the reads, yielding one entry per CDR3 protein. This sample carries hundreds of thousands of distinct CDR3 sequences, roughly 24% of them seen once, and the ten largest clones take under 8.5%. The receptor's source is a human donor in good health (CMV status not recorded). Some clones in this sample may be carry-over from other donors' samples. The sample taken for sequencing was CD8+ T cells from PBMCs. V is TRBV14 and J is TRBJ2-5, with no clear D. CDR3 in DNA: TGTGCCAGCAGCCCTCGGATGACTTCCCTGGAGACCCAGTACTTC. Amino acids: CASSPRMTSLETQYF.